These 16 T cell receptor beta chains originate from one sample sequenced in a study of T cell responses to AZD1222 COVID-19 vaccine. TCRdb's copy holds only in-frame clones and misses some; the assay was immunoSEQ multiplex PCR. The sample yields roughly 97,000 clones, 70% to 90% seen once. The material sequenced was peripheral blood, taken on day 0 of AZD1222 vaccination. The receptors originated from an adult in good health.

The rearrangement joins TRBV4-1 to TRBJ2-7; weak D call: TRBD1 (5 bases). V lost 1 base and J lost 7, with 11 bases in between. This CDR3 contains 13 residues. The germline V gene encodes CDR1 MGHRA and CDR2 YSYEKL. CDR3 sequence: CASSQVLTEEQYF. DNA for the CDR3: TGCGCCAGCAGCCAAGTCCTGACAGAAGAGCAGTACTTC.

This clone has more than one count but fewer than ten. CDR3 coding DNA: TGTGCCAGCAGCTTAGATATGAGTATTTACAATGAGCAGTTCTTC. Its translation: CASSLDMSIYNEQFF. This chain connects TRBV11-3 to TRBJ2-1; no reliable D call. The CDR3 loop spans 15 amino acids. The V end lost 0 bases, the J end lost 4 bases, and 10 bases lay between the germline ends. Germline CDR1 SGHNT, CDR2 YENEEA.

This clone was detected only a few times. The CDR3 DNA sequence: TGTGCCAGCAGTGAAACCCGGGACAGTGAGCAGTTCTTC. Encoded protein: CASSETRDSEQFF. This chain joins TRBV2 and TRBJ2-1, with TRBD1 matching 7 bases. The CDR3 extends over 13 amino acids. Germline V CDR1 and CDR2: SNHLY, FYNNEI. After removal of 2 bases from V and 9 bases from J, the junction contained 4 bases not matched to a gene. Full variable domain (missing parts from reference TRBV2 and TRBJ2-1): EPEVTQTPSHQVTQMGQEVILRCVPISNHLYFYWYRQILGQKVEFLVSFYNNEISEKSEIFDDQFSVERPDGSNFTLKIRSTKLEDSAMYFCASSETRDSEQFFGPGTRLTVL.

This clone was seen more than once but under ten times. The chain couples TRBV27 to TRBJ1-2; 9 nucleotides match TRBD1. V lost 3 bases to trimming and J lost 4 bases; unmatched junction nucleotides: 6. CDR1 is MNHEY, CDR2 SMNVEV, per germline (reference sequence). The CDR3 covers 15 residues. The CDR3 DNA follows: TGTGCCAGCAGTTTCAACCGGGACAGGGTCTATGGCTACACCTTC. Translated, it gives CASSFNRDRVYGYTF.

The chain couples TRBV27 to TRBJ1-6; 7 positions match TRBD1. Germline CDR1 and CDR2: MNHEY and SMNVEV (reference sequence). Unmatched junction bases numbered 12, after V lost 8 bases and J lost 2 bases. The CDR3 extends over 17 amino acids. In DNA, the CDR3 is TGTGCCAGCCCAGACAGGGAGGCTCCTGCCTATAATTCACCCCTCCACTTT. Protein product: CASPDREAPAYNSPLHF.

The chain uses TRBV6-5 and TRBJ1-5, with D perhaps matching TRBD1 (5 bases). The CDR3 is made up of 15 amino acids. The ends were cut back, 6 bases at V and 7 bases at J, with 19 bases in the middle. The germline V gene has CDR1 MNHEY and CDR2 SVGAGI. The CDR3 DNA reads TGTGCCAGCAGATCTTCACGGGCAGGGATCCAGCCCCAGCATTTT. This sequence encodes CASRSSRAGIQPQHF.

The CDR3 loop is CASSLGPEAFF. Written as DNA, the CDR3 is TGCGCCAGCAGCCTGGGACCTGAAGCTTTCTTT. The chain recombines TRBV4-1 with TRBJ1-1; maybe TRBD1 (5 bases). The CDR3 sequence is 11 residues long. The V end lost 4 bases, the J end lost 6 bases, and 6 bases lay between the germline ends. Germline loops: CDR1 MGHRA, CDR2 YSYEKL.

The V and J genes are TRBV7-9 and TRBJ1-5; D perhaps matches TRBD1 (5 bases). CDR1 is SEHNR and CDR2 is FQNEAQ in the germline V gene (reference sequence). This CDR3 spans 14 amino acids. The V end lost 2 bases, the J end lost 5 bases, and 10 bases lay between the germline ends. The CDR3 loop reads CASSLHGGDQPQHF. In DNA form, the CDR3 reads TGTGCCAGCAGCTTACATGGGGGAGATCAGCCCCAGCATTTT.

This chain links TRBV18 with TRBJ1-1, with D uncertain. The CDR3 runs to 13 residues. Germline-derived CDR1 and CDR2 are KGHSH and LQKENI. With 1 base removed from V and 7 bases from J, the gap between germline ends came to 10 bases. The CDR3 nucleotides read TGTGCCAGCTCACCACTAAGGGTAAATGAAGCTTTCTTT. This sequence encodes CASSPLRVNEAFF.

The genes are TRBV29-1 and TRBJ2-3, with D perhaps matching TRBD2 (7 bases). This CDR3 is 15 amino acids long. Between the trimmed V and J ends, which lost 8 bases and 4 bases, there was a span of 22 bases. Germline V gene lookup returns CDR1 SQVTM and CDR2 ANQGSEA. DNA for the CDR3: TGCAGCACCACTCAGGTGGGGGGGGGCCCAGATACGCAGTATTTT. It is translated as CSTTQVGGGPDTQYF.

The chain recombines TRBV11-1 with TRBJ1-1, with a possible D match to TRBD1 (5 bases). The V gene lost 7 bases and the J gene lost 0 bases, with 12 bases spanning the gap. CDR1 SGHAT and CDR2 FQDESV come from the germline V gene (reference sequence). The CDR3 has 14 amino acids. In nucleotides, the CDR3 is TGTGCCAGCACCCGACAGAGCATGAACACTGAAGCTTTCTTT. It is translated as CASTRQSMNTEAFF.

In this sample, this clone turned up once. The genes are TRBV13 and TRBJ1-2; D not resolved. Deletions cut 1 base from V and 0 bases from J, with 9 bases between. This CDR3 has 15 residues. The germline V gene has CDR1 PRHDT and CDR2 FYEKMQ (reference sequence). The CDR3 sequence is CASSLEGTANYGYTF. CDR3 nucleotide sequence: TGTGCCAGCAGCTTAGAGGGCACAGCTAACTATGGCTACACCTTC. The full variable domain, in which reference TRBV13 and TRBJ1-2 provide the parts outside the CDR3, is AAGVIQSPRHLIKEKRETATLKCYPIPRHDTVYWYQQGPGQDPQFLISFYEKMQSDKGSIPDRFSAQQFSDYHSELNMSSLELGDSALYFCASSLEGTANYGYTFGSGTRLTVV.

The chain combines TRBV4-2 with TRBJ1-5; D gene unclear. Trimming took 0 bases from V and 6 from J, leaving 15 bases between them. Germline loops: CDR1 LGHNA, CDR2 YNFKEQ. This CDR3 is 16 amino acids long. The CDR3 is CASSQDLDGQAQPQHF. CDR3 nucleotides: TGTGCCAGCAGCCAAGACTTAGACGGGCAAGCTCAGCCCCAGCATTTT.

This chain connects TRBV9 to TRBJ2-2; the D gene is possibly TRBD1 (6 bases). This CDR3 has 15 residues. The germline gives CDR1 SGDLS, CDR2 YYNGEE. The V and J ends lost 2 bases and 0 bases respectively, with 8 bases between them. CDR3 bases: TGTGCCAGCAGCGTGACAGGTTCGAACACCGGGGAGCTGTTTTTT. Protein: CASSVTGSNTGELFF.

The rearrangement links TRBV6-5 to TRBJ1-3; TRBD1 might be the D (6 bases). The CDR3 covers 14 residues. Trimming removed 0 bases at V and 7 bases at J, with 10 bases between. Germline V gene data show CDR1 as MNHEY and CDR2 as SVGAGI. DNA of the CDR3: TGTGCCAGCAGTTACTCGAACAGGGAGAACACCATATATTTT. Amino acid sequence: CASSYSNRENTIYF.

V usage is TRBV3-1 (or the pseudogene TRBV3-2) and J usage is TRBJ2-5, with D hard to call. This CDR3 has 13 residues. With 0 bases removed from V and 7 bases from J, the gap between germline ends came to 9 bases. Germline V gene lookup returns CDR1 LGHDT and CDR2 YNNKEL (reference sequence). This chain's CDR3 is CASSQDLRVTQYF. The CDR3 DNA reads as TGTGCCAGCAGCCAAGACCTAAGGGTGACCCAGTACTTC.